This section outlines one T cell receptor beta chain sequence together with its context. The target antigen is unknown. Described time point: cycle 4 day 1 (C4D1), after more than five weeks of nivolumab. Every patient had relapsed following autologous stem cell transplantation, and cohorts differed in brentuximab vedotin exposure. Patients' outcomes at their best amounted to complete response, partial response or progressive disease. Produced via immunoSEQ multiplex PCR; TCRdb's table is partial and in-frame only. The sample carries roughly 86,000 clones, 83% recorded once. V gave up 6 bases and J gave up 8 bases, with 22 bases separating them. The CDR3 has 16 amino acids. Germline values: CDR1 LNHDA, CDR2 SQIVND (reference sequence). These data come from a study of PD-1 blockade in classical Hodgkin lymphoma. Study results and limitations: Complete responders showed a baseline diversity that resembled the diversity of newly diagnosed patients. When set against healthy donors, newly diagnosed patients were reported to show lower baseline TCR diversity.

This TCR derives from a human donor with classical Hodgkin lymphoma. Material: peripheral blood mononuclear cells (PBMCs), obtained before the fourth cycle of nivolumab. The chain carries TRBV19 and TRBJ2-2, with D perhaps given as TRBD1 or TRBD2 (5 bases each). CDR3 region: CASRLRDLTTWGELFF. The DNA of the CDR3 is TGTGCCAGTAGACTCCGGGACCTAACCACCTGGGGGGAGCTGTTTTTT.